The clone carrying this TCR beta chain appeared a few times. The record originates from a study of shared clonotypes between healthy human individuals. Only CD45RO-negative cells positively selected for CCR7 counted as naive CD8 cells, so terminally differentiated effector memory CD45RA+ cells were excluded. Repertoires were generated with immunoSEQ multiplex PCR, while TCRdb's copy carries only in-frame clones and drops some. This sample carries around 2,000,000 clones, about 95% of them seen once, and the ten largest clones take 1.2%. This TCR was recovered from a man aged 18 to 30 in good health. Sample: naive CD8+ T cells sorted from blood.

The CDR3 sequence is CASRTAGVYGYTF. The CDR3 nucleotides read TGTGCCAGCAGGACGGCAGGGGTCTATGGCTACACCTTC. V usage is TRBV6-5 and J usage is TRBJ1-2; D possibly corresponds to TRBD1 (6 bases). The V gene lost 6 bases and the J gene lost 4 bases, with 12 bases spanning the gap. This CDR3 contains 13 residues. Germline assignment: CDR1 MNHEY and CDR2 SVGAGI.